This passage covers 19 T cell receptor beta chains from one sample sequenced in a study of T cells in Graves' hyperthyroidism and ophthalmopathy. What was amplified from RNA transcripts were TCR beta CDR3 regions. The TCR CDR3 first-round RT-PCR relied on the HTBI primer set. One entry per CDR3 protein, called by TCRdb with MiXCR from the multiplex PCR reads. This table holds around 570,000 distinct CDR3 sequences, just under 20% found once. The sequenced sample was blood. These receptors were collected from a man in his forties or fifties with Graves' ophthalmopathy.

In its sample, this clonotype was seen many times. The V call is TRBV12-3 or TRBV12-4, the J call TRBJ2-3; no clear D gene. V was pared by 5 bases and J by 2 bases, with 8 bases between. The CDR3 covers 13 residues. The CDR3 DNA is TGTGCCAGCAGTCGGATCTCCACAGATACGCAGTATTTT. Amino acids: CASSRISTDTQYF.

CDR3 loop: CASSSTLNSPLHF. The CDR3 DNA sequence: TGTGCCAGCAGTTCCACCCTAAATTCACCCCTCCACTTT. The gene calls are TRBV28 and TRBJ1-6; D gene ambiguous. Germline CDR1 is MDHEN and CDR2 is SYDVKM. CDR3 length equals 13 residues. The V end lost 4 bases, the J end lost 7 bases, and 8 bases lay between the germline ends.

The table lists this clonotype with many counts. J is TRBJ1-1 and V is TRBV2, with D possibly matching TRBD1 (5 bases). There are 17 residues in the CDR3. V dropped 0 bases and J dropped 0 bases, with 14 bases sitting between them. Looked up from germline, CDR1 is SNHLY and CDR2 is FYNNEI. CDR3 amino acids: CASSEALGDPMNTEAFF. The CDR3 bases are TGTGCCAGCAGTGAAGCGCTGGGGGACCCGATGAACACTGAAGCTTTCTTT.

The chain links TRBV6-4 to TRBJ1-1; D is unclear. The germline V gene encodes CDR1 MRHNA and CDR2 SNTAGT. This CDR3 has 13 residues. The germline V and J ends were trimmed by 3 bases and 1 base, with 6 bases remaining between them. The chain's CDR3 is CASSERRNTEAFF. The CDR3 region has the DNA TGTGCCAGCAGTGAGCGCAGGAACACTGAAGCTTTCTTT.

The sample holds many counts of this clonotype. This sequence joins TRBV3-1 and TRBJ2-1; 9 nucleotides line up with TRBD2. CDR3 size: 14 residues. The germline V gene encodes CDR1 LGHDT and CDR2 YNNKEL (reference sequence). V gave up 1 base and J gave up 10 bases; unmatched junction bases: 5. The CDR3: CASSQVTSGSEQFF. The CDR3 bases are TGTGCCAGCAGCCAAGTGACTAGCGGTTCAGAGCAGTTCTTC.

This clonotype was recorded a few times. The chain couples TRBV3-1 to TRBJ1-1; the D is unclear. CDR3 size: 14 residues. The germline V and J ends were trimmed by 0 bases and 5 bases, with 10 bases remaining between them. Germline CDR1 reads LGHDT; CDR2 reads YNNKEL (reference sequence). CDR3 DNA: TGTGCCAGCAGCCAAGAATTGCGCTTTACTGAAGCTTTCTTT. Translation: CASSQELRFTEAFF.

The chain carries TRBV3-1 and TRBJ1-1; possible D gene TRBD1, 6 bases. Germline assignment: CDR1 LGHDT and CDR2 YNNKEL (reference sequence). Trimming pared 6 bases from V and 1 base from J, leaving 12 bases between. The CDR3 extends over 14 amino acids. CDR3 amino acids: CASRQGRRNTEAFF. The DNA of the CDR3 is TGTGCCAGCAGACAGGGAAGGCGGAACACTGAAGCTTTCTTT. Full variable domain (outside the CDR3, taken from reference TRBV3-1 and TRBJ1-1): DTAVSQTPKYLVTQMGNDKSIKCEQNLGHDTMYWYKQDSKKFLKIMFSYNNKELIINETVPNRFSPKSPDKAHLNLHINSLELGDSAVYFCASRQGRRNTEAFFGQGTRLTVV.

The chain couples TRBV20-1 to TRBJ2-2, with a weak D call TRBD2 (6 bases). Germline lookup yields CDR1 DFQATT and CDR2 SNEGSKA (reference sequence). Trimming shortened V by 3 bases and J by 7 bases, and 12 bases separated the two germline ends. CDR3 length: 13 residues. CDR3 coding DNA: TGCAGTGCTAGCCCGACTAGGCGCGGGGAGCTGTTTTTT. It specifies CSASPTRRGELFF.

The V call is TRBV18, the J call TRBJ2-3; 12 nucleotides agree with TRBD2. The CDR3 has 17 residues. CDR1 and CDR2 from the germline V gene are KGHSH and LQKENI. V dropped 3 bases and J dropped 5; count of bases not matched to a gene: 9. CDR3 loop: CASSPRLAGVKKDTQYF. The CDR3 nucleotides read TGTGCCAGCTCACCTAGACTAGCGGGAGTCAAAAAAGATACGCAGTATTTT.

The V call is TRBV13, the J call TRBJ2-3; D is undetermined. Germline loops: CDR1 PRHDT, CDR2 FYEKMQ (reference sequence). The V end was cut by 6 bases, the J end by 2 bases, with 9 bases between. CDR3 size: 13 residues. The CDR3 is CASRTIPTDTQYF. In DNA, the CDR3 is TGTGCCAGCAGAACTATCCCCACAGATACGCAGTATTTT.

This clonotype has at least ten counts. The rearrangement uses TRBV12-3 or TRBV12-4 and TRBJ1-6, with 7 nucleotides matching TRBD1. CDR3 size: 16 residues. Germline trimming cut 6 bases from V and 7 bases from J; bases unmatched to any gene: 12. The CDR3 reads CASSAGTATLNSPLHF. The CDR3 DNA reads as TGTGCCAGCAGCGCCGGGACAGCAACCCTCAATTCACCCCTCCACTTT.

The chain is built from TRBV7-6 and TRBJ2-7, with D possibly being TRBD2 (7 bases). CDR1 and CDR2 from the germline V gene are SGHVS and FNYEAQ. The CDR3 spans 13 residues. Between the trimmed V and J ends, which lost 5 bases and 6 bases, there was a span of 14 bases. The CDR3 coding sequence is TGTGCCAGCAGCCAAGGGGGGGTTAGCGAGCAGTACTTC. It codes for CASSQGGVSEQYF.

This clonotype was counted ten times or more. The chain carries TRBV28 and TRBJ2-3, with 9 nucleotides matching TRBD1. The germline gives CDR1 MDHEN, CDR2 SYDVKM. The CDR3 loop spans 15 amino acids. V gave up 5 bases and J gave up 0 bases; unmatched junction bases: 3. The CDR3 loop reads CASSTGQGSTDTQYF. For the CDR3, the DNA is TGTGCCAGCAGTACCGGACAGGGGAGCACAGATACGCAGTATTTT.

The V and J genes are TRBV2 and TRBJ2-4; no clear D. The V and J ends lost 3 bases and 7 bases respectively, with 13 bases between them. The CDR3 runs to 14 residues. Germline V gene data show CDR1 as SNHLY and CDR2 as FYNNEI. The CDR3 region has the DNA TGTGCCAGCAGTGACCCCACATACTGGAACATTCAGTACTTC. It encodes CASSDPTYWNIQYF.

The table lists this clonotype with a few counts. V is TRBV24-1 and J is TRBJ1-2, with a weak D call TRBD1 (5 bases). The CDR3 contains 14 residues. CDR1 and CDR2 (germline): KGHDR, SFDVKD. V was shortened by 3 bases and J by 4 bases, with 11 bases between the two germline ends. CDR3 bases: TGTGCCACCAGTGATCCAGGGAACAGCTATGGCTACACCTTC. Residues: CATSDPGNSYGYTF.

CDR3 loop: CASSIRLGRQETQYF. CDR3 coding DNA: TGTGCCAGTAGTATCAGACTTGGGCGACAAGAGACCCAGTACTTC. V is TRBV7-2 and J is TRBJ2-5; D is unresolved. The CDR3 consists of 15 residues. V dropped 9 bases and J dropped 2 bases, with 19 bases sitting between them. The germline V gene encodes CDR1 SGHTA and CDR2 FQGNSA.

This clonotype came up many times. This chain joins TRBV28 and TRBJ2-7, with D uncertain. This CDR3 contains 13 residues. The V gene's germline CDR1 is MDHEN and CDR2 SYDVKM. The V end was cut by 4 bases, the J end by 1 base, with 8 bases between. CDR3 amino acids: CASSSTQSYEQYF. The CDR3 bases are TGTGCCAGCAGTTCTACCCAATCCTACGAGCAGTACTTC.

This clonotype showed up many times. This chain joins TRBV2 and TRBJ2-2, with D perhaps matching TRBD2 (5 bases). Deletions cut 4 bases from V and 4 bases from J, with 10 bases between. Per germline, CDR1 SNHLY and CDR2 FYNNEI. CDR3 length equals 14 residues. The DNA of the CDR3 is TGTGCCAGCAGTGCTAGCCGAGGCACCGGGGAGCTGTTTTTT. Translating it yields CASSASRGTGELFF.

In this sample, this clonotype turned up a few times. The gene calls are TRBV10-3 and TRBJ2-2, with a weak D call TRBD1 (6 bases). Germline V gene data show CDR1 as ENHRY and CDR2 as SYGVKD. The CDR3 loop spans 13 amino acids. The germline V and J ends were trimmed by 8 bases and 5 bases, with 12 bases remaining between them. CDR3 loop: CAISPTGTGELFF. In nucleotides, the CDR3 is TGTGCCATCTCCCCTACAGGGACCGGGGAGCTGTTTTTT.